The present T cell receptor beta chain was sequenced within a study of regulatory T cells in long-lasting Graves disease. Overall study: Graves' cases, newly diagnosed, had used antithyroid drugs under 3 months.

The sample's time point: newly diagnosed GD, antithyroid drugs for less than 3 months. From PBMCs, RNA was extracted and then used to make the TCR library. In building TCR beta libraries, iRepertoire HTBI primers were used together with Arm-PCR of CDR3 regions. Each CDR3 protein gets one entry after TCRdb re-called the multiplex PCR reads with MiXCR. This table has about 530,000 distinct CDR3 sequences, 16% appearing once. Study results and limitations: Gene preferences differed: TRBV28, TRBJ1-2, TRBJ2-5 in persistent cases. Investigators studied peripheral blood only, not thyroid tissue.

Details on this clonotype: What it binds is unknown.

The J segment lost 7 bases and the V segment lost 2 bases, leaving 7 bases of the junction unmatched. The CDR3 sequence is 14 residues long. CDR1 is MNHEY, CDR2 SVGAGI, per germline. Another study also made use of these data, one on T cells in Graves' hyperthyroidism and ophthalmopathy.

The source was peripheral blood mononuclear cells (PBMCs), collected at new diagnosis, from a patient treated with antithyroid drugs. The chain is built from TRBV6-5 and TRBJ1-1; 7 bases agree with TRBD1. The clonotype comes from a woman aged 35-60 years with Graves disease. CDR3 sequence: CASSYKQGFGEAFF. CDR3 sequence (DNA): TGTGCCAGCAGTTACAAACAGGGGTTCGGTGAAGCTTTCTTT.